This entry lists 22 T cell receptor beta chains sequenced from one sample in a study of T cells in Graves' hyperthyroidism and ophthalmopathy. Amplification of TCR beta CDR3 regions used RNA as the template. First-round RT-PCR targeting the TCR CDR3 was performed with the HTBI primer set. In TCRdb, the multiplex PCR reads were re-called with MiXCR into one record per CDR3 protein. The data show around 490,000 distinct CDR3 sequences, with just under 20% seen just once and about half held by the top ten. The material sequenced was blood. The receptors here all came from a man in his forties with Graves' ophthalmopathy.

At least ten counts were recorded for this clonotype. The chain combines TRBV20-1 with TRBJ2-5; D is possibly TRBD2 (6 bases). Germline-derived CDR1 and CDR2 are DFQATT and SNEGSKA (reference sequence). Trimming took off 6 bases at V and 3 bases at J, with 11 bases between the two ends. This CDR3 contains 12 residues. CDR3 residues: CSARLVKETQYF. DNA for the CDR3: TGCAGTGCGAGACTAGTCAAAGAGACCCAGTACTTC.

The rearrangement uses TRBV5-1 and TRBJ1-4; D perhaps matches TRBD1 (5 bases). The CDR3 consists of 15 residues. Trimming removed 0 bases from V and 6 bases from J, with 12 bases in between. Looked up from germline, CDR1 is SGHRS and CDR2 is YFSETQ. This CDR3 reads CASSLAGSLDEKLFF. DNA of the CDR3: TGCGCCAGCAGCTTGGCAGGGTCTCTAGATGAAAAACTGTTTTTT.

This CDR3 reads CSASTGAPWAEAFF. The CDR3 DNA reads as TGCAGTGCTAGCACAGGGGCCCCTTGGGCTGAAGCTTTCTTT. The chain employs TRBV20-1 and TRBJ1-1, with 7 bases fitting TRBD1. The V gene end was trimmed by 3 bases and the J gene end by 6 bases; junction bases not matched to a gene: 10. This CDR3 is built from 14 residues. The germline CDR1 and CDR2 sequences are DFQATT and SNEGSKA (reference sequence).

This clonotype was seen only a few times. The V call is TRBV20-1, the J call TRBJ2-5; the match to TRBD2 covers 8 bases. The length of the CDR3 is 14 residues. V trimming: 5 bases; J trimming: 2 bases; junction bases outside the gene matches: 7. Germline CDR1 reads DFQATT; CDR2 reads SNEGSKA (reference sequence). For the CDR3, the DNA is TGCAGTGCTGGGTACCCGGGAGGGCAAGAGACCCAGTACTTC. Its protein is CSAGYPGGQETQYF.

Comment on this clonotype: This may stem from a read error, because a much larger clone lies one nucleotide away. The chain employs TRBV7-2 and TRBJ2-1; no reliable D call. CDR3 length: 11 amino acids. V lost 5 bases, J lost 8 bases, and 7 bases lay in between. CDR1 is SGHTA, CDR2 FQGNSA, per germline. Here the CDR3 DNA reads TGTGCCAGCAGCCCTCACGATGAGCAGTTCTTC. Its translation: CASSPHDEQFF. Using reference TRBV7-2 and TRBJ2-1 for the parts outside the CDR3, the full variable domain is GAGVSQSPSNKVTEKGKDVELRCDPISGHTALYWYRQSLGQGLEFLIYFQGNSAPDKSGLPSDRFSAERTGGSVSTLTIQRTQQEDSAVYLCASSPHDEQFFGPGTRLTVL.

V gene TRBV4-1 combines with J gene TRBJ1-2; tentative D call: TRBD1 (6 bases). Trimming stripped 1 base from V and 4 bases from J, with 13 bases between. Germline V CDR1 and CDR2: MGHRA, YSYEKL. The CDR3 runs 15 residues. The CDR3, as DNA: TGCGCCAGCAGCCAAGGGGGGCCCGATGTCTATGGCTACACCTTC. Translation: CASSQGGPDVYGYTF.

This clonotype was picked up many times. The chain is built from TRBV11-1 and TRBJ2-1; D is uncertain. V was cut by 4 bases and J by 5 bases, with 15 bases left in between. The CDR3 consists of 15 residues. Germline CDR1 reads SGHAT; CDR2 reads FQDESV (reference sequence). CDR3 sequence: CASSYEKGFNNEQFF. In DNA form, the CDR3 reads TGTGCCAGCAGCTATGAGAAGGGCTTTAACAATGAGCAGTTCTTC.

The J gene is TRBJ2-1, the V gene TRBV7-6; D is uncertain. V shed 5 bases and J shed 5 bases, with 7 bases lying between them. This CDR3 spans 12 amino acids. The germline CDR1 and CDR2 sequences are SGHVS and FNYEAQ. The CDR3 is CASSVTHNEQFF. The CDR3 coding sequence is TGTGCCAGCAGCGTAACACACAATGAGCAGTTCTTC. Full variable domain (remainder filled in from reference TRBV7-6 and TRBJ2-1): GAGVSQSPRYKVTKRGQDVALRCDPISGHVSLYWYRQALGQGPEFLTYFNYEAQQDKSGLPNDRFSAERPEGSISTLTIQRTEQRDSAMYRCASSVTHNEQFFGPGTRLTVL.

This clonotype was picked up many times. This chain connects TRBV18 to TRBJ2-5, with a weak D call TRBD2 (6 bases). V was shortened by 0 bases and J by 5 bases, with 7 bases between the two germline ends. Germline V gives CDR1 KGHSH, CDR2 LQKENI. The CDR3 length is 13 residues. The CDR3 coding sequence is TGTGCCAGCTCACCACCCGGGGGTGAGACCCAGTACTTC. The encoded protein is CASSPPGGETQYF.

The chain joins TRBV28 to TRBJ2-3, with D hard to call. The CDR3 is made up of 15 amino acids. V dropped 8 bases and J dropped 6 bases, with 21 bases sitting between them. Germline values: CDR1 MDHEN, CDR2 SYDVKM. The CDR3 spells CASPPELFDRDTQYF. CDR3 sequence (DNA): TGTGCCAGCCCCCCGGAGCTTTTCGACCGGGATACGCAGTATTTT.

The chain links TRBV7-9 to TRBJ2-7; TRBD2 matches at 7 bases. Germline V gene sequence: CDR1 SEHNR, CDR2 FQNEAQ (reference sequence). V gave up 1 base and J gave up 4 bases; unmatched junction bases: 10. The CDR3 is made up of 16 amino acids. CDR3 protein: CASSLDRGAGLYEQYF. CDR3 nucleotides: TGTGCCAGCAGCTTAGATAGGGGAGCGGGGCTTTACGAGCAGTACTTC.

In its sample, this clonotype was seen many times. V is TRBV12-3 or TRBV12-4 and J is TRBJ2-2; D ambiguous. The CDR3 contains 14 residues. Trimming left V 2 bases short and J 1 base short, with 5 bases between. CDR3 nucleotide sequence: TGTGCCAGCAGTTTAAGGCTGAACACCGGGGAGCTGTTTTTT. It yields the protein CASSLRLNTGELFF.

The table lists this clonotype with a few counts. The gene calls are TRBV24-1 and TRBJ2-3; 9 bases are shared with TRBD1. The length of the CDR3 is 16 residues. Germline CDR1 is KGHDR and CDR2 is SFDVKD. With 3 bases clipped from V and 0 bases from J, the junction kept 3 bases outside the gene matches. The CDR3 loop reads CATSDRTGASTDTQYF. The CDR3, as DNA: TGTGCCACCAGTGATCGGACAGGGGCAAGCACAGATACGCAGTATTTT.

This chain links TRBV28 with TRBJ2-1; tentative D call: TRBD2 (6 bases). Germline-derived CDR1 and CDR2 are MDHEN and SYDVKM. The length of the CDR3 is 14 residues. Deletions cut 6 bases from V and 10 bases from J, with 19 bases between. CDR3 sequence: CASSPRGGPLEQFF. CDR3 coding DNA: TGTGCCAGCAGCCCTCGGGGAGGTCCGCTAGAGCAGTTCTTC.

This clonotype was counted between two and nine times. As DNA, the CDR3 is TGTGCCTGGAATCATCTTGGCCCCTCCTACGAGCAGTACTTC. It is translated as CAWNHLGPSYEQYF. The rearrangement uses TRBV30 and TRBJ2-7; D is uncertain. CDR1 and CDR2 (germline): GTSNPN, SVGIG (reference sequence). The CDR3 consists of 14 residues. The V and J ends lost 4 bases and 0 bases respectively, with 13 bases between them.

The rearrangement joins TRBV6-1 to TRBJ1-5; D is perhaps TRBD1 (5 bases). Germline V gene lookup returns CDR1 MNHNS and CDR2 SASEGT. There are 16 residues in the CDR3. The ends were cut back, 8 bases at V and 3 bases at J, with 20 bases in the middle. CDR3 protein: CASGLGTTRINQPQHF. CDR3 nucleotide sequence: TGTGCCAGCGGCTTAGGGACCACAAGGATCAATCAGCCCCAGCATTTT.

This chain uses TRBV12-3 or TRBV12-4 with TRBJ1-1; D call uncertain. CDR3 length: 12 amino acids. V was cut by 4 bases and J by 12 bases, with 15 bases left in between. CDR3 nucleotides: TGTGCCAGCAGTTATCGCCCATCCCAGACTTTCTTT. Encoded protein: CASSYRPSQTFF.

The chain has TRBV6-9 and TRBJ1-6, with 9 positions matching TRBD1. The junction had 8 bases not matched to a gene; V was cut back by 3 bases and J by 14 bases. Germline V gene sequence: CDR1 MNHGY, CDR2 SVAAGI. CDR3 size: 14 residues. The CDR3: CASSYRGTGTTLHF. The CDR3 DNA is TGTGCCAGCAGTTACCGAGGGACAGGGACGACCCTCCACTTT.

This clonotype was seen a few times. The rearrangement uses TRBV2 and TRBJ2-7; a possible D gene is TRBD1 (6 bases). Per the germline V gene, CDR1 is SNHLY and CDR2 is FYNNEI. The CDR3 contains 15 residues. V was shortened by 3 bases and J by 0 bases, with 12 bases between the two germline ends. The CDR3 nucleotides are TGTGCCAGCAGTGATCAGGGGTCCCCCTCCTACGAGCAGTACTTC. Protein: CASSDQGSPSYEQYF.

This clonotype appeared a few times. The chain combines TRBV2 with TRBJ2-6; D is uncertain. The CDR3 is 12 residues long. The V gene's germline CDR1 is SNHLY and CDR2 FYNNEI. Between the trimmed V and J ends, which lost 8 bases and 4 bases, there was a span of 6 bases. Written as DNA, the CDR3 is TGTGCCAGCCTACAGGGGGCCAACGTCCTGACTTTC. Translated, it gives CASLQGANVLTF.

This chain joins TRBV4-1 and TRBJ1-5; D uncertain. There are 13 residues in the CDR3. Germline CDR1 and CDR2: MGHRA and YSYEKL. Trimming pared 1 base from V and 7 bases from J, leaving 8 bases between. This chain's CDR3 is CASSQVASQPQHF. The CDR3 DNA reads as TGCGCCAGCAGCCAAGTCGCGTCGCAGCCCCAGCATTTT.

This clonotype was found many times. The chain combines TRBV28 with TRBJ2-7, with a tentative D call TRBD1 (6 bases). Germline assignment: CDR1 MDHEN and CDR2 SYDVKM. There are 13 residues in the CDR3. Trimming took 5 bases from V and 4 from J, leaving 12 bases between them. CDR3 nucleotide sequence: TGTGCCAGCAGTCCCTCAGGGGAATACGAGCAGTACTTC. This sequence encodes CASSPSGEYEQYF. Full variable domain (missing parts from reference TRBV28 and TRBJ2-7): DVKVTQSSRYLVKRTGEKVFLECVQDMDHENMFWYRQDPGLGLRLIYFSYDVKMKEKGDIPEGYSVSREKKERFSLILESASTNQTSMYLCASSPSGEYEQYFGPGTRLTVT.